This T cell receptor (beta chain) was recorded in a study of blood T cell repertoires in COVID-19. Per germline, CDR1 MNHEY and CDR2 SVGAGI. The CDR3 spans 14 residues. The V gene end was trimmed by 7 bases and the J gene end by 7 bases; junction bases not matched to a gene: 12. Repertoires were generated with immunoSEQ multiplex PCR, while TCRdb's copy carries only in-frame clones and drops some. The sample records roughly 270,000 clones, roughly 85% being singletons. The sample consisted of peripheral blood. The rearrangement links TRBV6-5 to TRBJ2-7, with 8 bases that match TRBD1. The clonotype originates from a man in his fifties with active or convalescent COVID-19. CDR3 sequence reads: CASNLGQGTGEQYF. In nucleotides, the CDR3 is TGTGCCAGCAACCTCGGACAGGGAACGGGAGAGCAGTACTTC.